These 3 T cell receptor beta chains were sequenced from one sample in a study of read filtering for tumor transcriptome and immune sequencing. The library was built from about 400 ng RNA with molecular barcoded adaptors for alpha/delta and beta/gamma chains. Each CDR3 protein is one row after TCRdb ran MiXCR on the reads. The sample has 75,000 to 90,000 distinct CDR3 sequences, 9% to 15% seen once. Sequenced: a population of CD138-negative cells sorted from bone marrow. These receptors originate from a donor older than 35 with multiple myeloma.

This clonotype has ten or more counts. The J gene is TRBJ2-5, the V gene TRBV4-2; 7 bases are shared with TRBD2. Germline V gene data show CDR1 as LGHNA and CDR2 as YNFKEQ. The CDR3 runs to 15 residues. With V trimmed by 1 base and J by 3 bases, 5 bases remained unmatched. The CDR3 DNA is TGTGCCAGCAGCCAAGGAATTCGGGAGGAAGAGACCCAGTACTTC. Its protein is CASSQGIREEETQYF.

This clonotype was seen repeatedly, ten times or more. The rearrangement uses TRBV30 and TRBJ2-3; D uncertain. The V end was cut by 5 bases, the J end by 2 bases, with 5 bases between. Looked up from germline, CDR1 is GTSNPN and CDR2 is SVGIG (reference sequence). There are 11 residues in the CDR3. The DNA for the CDR3 is TGTGCCTGGGCAACCACAGATACGCAGTATTTT. This translates into CAWATTDTQYF.

Remarks on this clonotype: A much larger clone lies one base from this, so it may be a read error. The rearrangement uses TRBV20-1 and TRBJ2-3; D gene ambiguous. V was clipped by 6 bases and J by 4 bases, with 14 bases between them. The CDR3 spans 13 residues. The V gene's germline CDR1 is DFQATT and CDR2 SNEGSKA (reference sequence). This CDR3 is CSARGRSADTQYF. CDR3 DNA sequence: TGCAGTGCCCGCGGCAGAAGCGCAGATACGCAGTATTTT.